The 21 T cell receptor beta chains given below trace back to one sample, sequenced in a study of blood T cell repertoires in COVID-19. Assay: immunoSEQ multiplex PCR; the TCRdb copy retains only in-frame clones and omits some. The data contain about 200,000 clones, roughly 85% of them singletons. Specimen: peripheral blood. The receptors derive from a woman of 80 years or more with acute or convalescent COVID-19.

J is TRBJ2-1 and V is TRBV2; unclear D gene. V lost 5 bases and J lost 4, with 9 bases in between. The CDR3 has 13 residues. CDR1 SNHLY and CDR2 FYNNEI come from the germline V gene. CDR3 sequence (DNA): TGTGCCAGCAGTCAGGTCCGATACAATGAGCAGTTCTTC. It is translated as CASSQVRYNEQFF.

CDR3 loop: CATSPYTGELFF. The CDR3 DNA is TGTGCCACCTCCCCGTACACCGGGGAGCTGTTTTTT. This rearrangement joins TRBV7-8 to TRBJ2-2; D gene ambiguous. The V end was cut by 10 bases, the J end by 3 bases, with 9 bases between. Germline CDR1 reads SGHVS; CDR2 reads FQNEAQ. The CDR3 extends over 12 amino acids.

The chain couples TRBV4-1 to TRBJ1-1, with D maybe TRBD1 (5 bases). The CDR3 runs to 14 residues. Trimming cost V 8 bases and J 1 base, with 14 bases left between them. Germline-derived CDR1 and CDR2 are MGHRA and YSYEKL. CDR3 coding DNA: TGCGCCAGCCTCGCTACGACAGAGAACACTGAAGCTTTCTTT. Protein: CASLATTENTEAFF.

This clone showed up just once. The gene calls are TRBV18 and TRBJ2-3, with TRBD2 matching 7 bases. Losses at the gene ends were 2 bases for V and 5 bases for J; bases not matched to a gene: 10. Germline V gene sequence: CDR1 KGHSH, CDR2 LQKENI. The CDR3 extends over 16 amino acids. DNA of the CDR3: TGTGCCAGCTCACCATCGATGAGCGGGACGGGAGATACGCAGTATTTT. Protein sequence: CASSPSMSGTGDTQYF.

V and J are TRBV3-1 (or the pseudogene TRBV3-2) and TRBJ1-5; perhaps TRBD1 as D (6 bases). The ends were cut back, 5 bases at V and 6 bases at J, with 14 bases in the middle. The CDR3 has 14 residues. Germline V gene lookup returns CDR1 LGHDT and CDR2 YNNKEL (reference sequence). The CDR3, as DNA: TGTGCCAGCAGCGTTCAGGGGTATAGTCAGCCCCAGCATTTT. This gives the protein CASSVQGYSQPQHF.

This clone showed up just once. The chain joins TRBV28 to TRBJ1-6; TRBD1 agrees at 8 bases. Germline CDR1 and CDR2: MDHEN and SYDVKM. The J segment lost 6 bases and the V segment lost 5 bases, leaving 6 bases of the junction unmatched. The CDR3 is made up of 15 amino acids. DNA for the CDR3: TGTGCCAGCAGTCTAGGAGACAGGGGTAATTCACCCCTCCACTTT. Its translation is CASSLGDRGNSPLHF. The whole variable domain, remainder taken from reference TRBV28 and TRBJ1-6, is DVKVTQSSRYLVKRTGEKVFLECVQDMDHENMFWYRQDPGLGLRLIYFSYDVKMKEKGDIPEGYSVSREKKERFSLILESASTNQTSMYLCASSLGDRGNSPLHFGNGTRLTVT.

The rearrangement joins TRBV9 to TRBJ1-1, with D perhaps TRBD1 (5 bases). The CDR3 is 14 residues long. V was pared by 3 bases and J by 1 base, with 10 bases between. Germline V gene lookup returns CDR1 SGDLS and CDR2 YYNGEE. CDR3 residues: CASSATVRNTEAFF. CDR3 nucleotides: TGTGCCAGCAGCGCGACAGTACGGAACACTGAAGCTTTCTTT.

The chain combines TRBV10-3 with TRBJ2-2; D not resolved. Germline V gives CDR1 ENHRY, CDR2 SYGVKD. The V end lost 7 bases, the J end lost 6 bases, and 9 bases lay between the germline ends. The CDR3 is 12 amino acids. The CDR3 loop is CAITHGSGELFF. CDR3 DNA sequence: TGTGCCATCACCCACGGTTCCGGGGAGCTGTTTTTT.

The V call is TRBV7-9, the J call TRBJ1-6; D is ambiguous. CDR3 length equals 14 residues. V shed 4 bases and J shed 10 bases, with 14 bases lying between them. Germline lookup yields CDR1 SEHNR and CDR2 FQNEAQ (reference sequence). The CDR3 nucleotides read TGTGCCAGCAGCTCCCCCGGGGATAGGTCACCCCTCCACTTT. Translated, it gives CASSSPGDRSPLHF.

About this clone: An end of the junction does not agree with germline; a read error may underlie this. The V gene is TRBV7-9, the J gene TRBJ1-4; TRBD1 matches 8 bases. CDR1 and CDR2 from the germline V gene are SEHNR and FQNEAQ (reference sequence). This CDR3 has 11 amino acids. CDR3 coding DNA: TGTGCCAGCAGCTTAGAGGGACAGGCGTATTTT. Amino acids: CASSLEGQAYF.

The chain has TRBV4-3 and TRBJ2-2; D gene uncertain. The CDR3 totals 16 residues. Germline V CDR1 and CDR2: LGHNA, YSLEER. The ends were cut back, 0 bases at V and 1 base at J, with 9 bases in the middle. CDR3 sequence: CASSQDGLQNTGELFF. The DNA of the CDR3 is TGCGCCAGCAGCCAAGATGGGCTTCAGAACACCGGGGAGCTGTTTTTT.

The rearrangement links TRBV28 to TRBJ1-2; no firm D call. The CDR3 extends over 11 amino acids. Per the germline V gene, CDR1 is MDHEN and CDR2 is SYDVKM. Trimming took off 5 bases at V and 7 bases at J, with 8 bases between the two ends. In DNA form, the CDR3 reads TGTGCCAGCAGTCGATCGGGTGGCTACACCTTC. Its protein is CASSRSGGYTF.

The rearrangement uses TRBV10-3 and TRBJ2-1, with 10 bases fitting TRBD2. Germline CDR1 is ENHRY and CDR2 is SYGVKD. The CDR3 runs to 15 residues. Germline trimming cut 0 bases from V and 9 bases from J; bases unmatched to any gene: 5. CDR3: CAISESGLAGAEQFF. CDR3 bases: TGTGCCATCAGTGAGTCGGGGCTAGCGGGAGCTGAGCAGTTCTTC.

This clone showed up many times. The chain carries TRBV15 and TRBJ2-5; maybe TRBD2 (5 bases). The CDR3 loop spans 14 amino acids. In germline, CDR1 is LNHNV, CDR2 YYDKDF (reference sequence). V lost 2 bases, J lost 3 bases, and 10 bases lay in between. The CDR3 loop is CATSRSQRKETQYF. Written as DNA, the CDR3 is TGTGCCACCAGCAGATCCCAGCGGAAAGAGACCCAGTACTTC.

The V and J genes are TRBV7-3 and TRBJ2-3; D perhaps matches TRBD1 (5 bases). The CDR3 loop spans 14 amino acids. Looked up from germline, CDR1 is SGHTA and CDR2 is FQGTGA. Trimming shortened V by 5 bases and J by 5 bases, and 14 bases separated the two germline ends. As DNA, the CDR3 is TGTGCCAGCAGCCCTACCGTGGGGCAAGATACGCAGTATTTT. Residues: CASSPTVGQDTQYF.

The chain links TRBV6-5 to TRBJ1-2, with 7 bases fitting TRBD1. The CDR3 has 13 residues. V lost 6 bases, J lost 2 bases, and 3 bases stayed unmatched. The V gene's germline CDR1 is MNHEY and CDR2 SVGAGI. CDR3 bases: TGTGCCAGCAGAACGACAGGGAACTATGGCTACACCTTC. Amino acids: CASRTTGNYGYTF.

This CDR3 is CASRQLAGGGDTQYF. In DNA form, the CDR3 reads TGTGCCAGCAGGCAACTAGCGGGAGGGGGGGATACGCAGTATTTT. The chain uses TRBV3-1 (or the pseudogene TRBV3-2) and TRBJ2-3; 13 bases match TRBD2. CDR3 length: 15 amino acids. Germline V lookup: CDR1 LGHDT, CDR2 YNNKEL (reference sequence). V gave up 6 bases and J gave up 6 bases; unmatched junction bases: 6.

The chain recombines TRBV19 with TRBJ1-2, with TRBD1 matching over 7 bases. The CDR3 covers 15 residues. The junction had 6 bases not matched to a gene; V was cut back by 2 bases and J by 3 bases. Germline V gene lookup returns CDR1 LNHDA and CDR2 SQIVND (reference sequence). The CDR3 DNA reads as TGTGCCAGTAGTATAACCGGGACAGACTACTATGGCTACACCTTC. This codes for CASSITGTDYYGYTF.

The rearrangement links TRBV3-1 (or the pseudogene TRBV3-2) to TRBJ1-2, with D hard to call. The CDR3 has 15 residues. V dropped 3 bases and J dropped 4 bases, with 15 bases sitting between them. Germline V gene data show CDR1 as LGHDT and CDR2 as YNNKEL (reference sequence). CDR3 nucleotides: TGTGCCAGCAGCCAGAGCTTTGGGCCGCTCTATGGCTACACCTTC. Amino acids: CASSQSFGPLYGYTF.

The V and J genes are TRBV30 and TRBJ1-1; D is ambiguous. The CDR3 sequence is 13 residues long. Germline-derived CDR1 and CDR2 are GTSNPN and SVGIG (reference sequence). V lost 5 bases to trimming and J lost 5 bases, with 15 bases between them. CDR3 nucleotides: TGTGCCTGGCGGTCCCCCTCGGGGACTGAAGCTTTCTTT. Protein product: CAWRSPSGTEAFF.

V usage is TRBV9 and J usage is TRBJ1-1; D is undetermined. The CDR3 has 15 amino acids. Between the trimmed V and J ends, which lost 6 bases and 2 bases, there was a span of 17 bases. In germline, CDR1 is SGDLS, CDR2 YYNGEE. In nucleotides, the CDR3 is TGTGCCAGCACCCCTCAGGTAAGCCCCAACACTGAAGCTTTCTTT. Its protein is CASTPQVSPNTEAFF. Variable domain in full (rest from reference TRBV9 and TRBJ1-1): DSGVTQTPKHLITATGQRVTLRCSPRSGDLSVYWYQQSLDQGLQFLIQYYNGEERAKGNILERFSAQQFPDLHSELNLSSLELGDSALYFCASTPQVSPNTEAFFGQGTRLTVV.